The 32 T cell receptor beta chains reported below all come from one sample, sequenced in a study of blood T cell repertoires in COVID-19. Sequenced by immunoSEQ multiplex PCR; TCRdb stores in-frame clones only, minus some. The sample holds around 300,000 clones, around nine tenths seen once. The source material was peripheral blood. The receptors here all came from a woman aged 25 to 39 with COVID-19, enrolled during active disease.

J is TRBJ2-1 and V is TRBV7-2; TRBD2 matches at 8 bases. The CDR3 is 15 residues long. With 1 base clipped from V and 5 bases from J, the junction kept 4 bases outside the gene matches. CDR1 SGHTA and CDR2 FQGNSA come from the germline V gene. The CDR3 protein is CASSLVAGRDNEQFF. The CDR3 nucleotides read TGTGCCAGCAGCTTAGTAGCGGGAAGGGACAATGAGCAGTTCTTC.

The chain is built from TRBV20-1 and TRBJ2-1, with D uncertain. V dropped 3 bases and J dropped 2 bases, with 5 bases sitting between them. The germline CDR1 and CDR2 sequences are DFQATT and SNEGSKA (reference sequence). The CDR3 is 12 residues long. In DNA form, the CDR3 reads TGCAGTGCTAGTCTAGCCTACAATGAGCAGTTCTTC. Amino acid sequence: CSASLAYNEQFF.

V gene TRBV2 combines with J gene TRBJ2-7; D is undetermined. Deletions cut 5 bases from V and 6 bases from J, with 8 bases between. This CDR3 has 11 amino acids. CDR1 is SNHLY and CDR2 is FYNNEI in the germline V gene. CDR3 DNA sequence: TGTGCCAGCAGTTCAAAGCGCGAGCAGTACTTC. It yields the protein CASSSKREQYF.

The rearrangement joins TRBV18 to TRBJ1-2, with D hard to call. This CDR3 is 14 amino acids long. Germline CDR1 reads KGHSH; CDR2 reads LQKENI. V was pared by 1 base and J by 1 base, with 7 bases between. CDR3 bases: TGTGCCAGCTCACCACGGGCACATAACTATGGCTACACCTTC. Translating it yields CASSPRAHNYGYTF.

The J gene is TRBJ1-2, the V gene TRBV6-5; D ambiguous. V lost 7 bases to trimming and J lost 5 bases, with 11 bases between them. The V gene's germline CDR1 is MNHEY and CDR2 SVGAGI. CDR3 length: 12 amino acids. The chain's CDR3 is CASTNRGYGYTF. The DNA of the CDR3 is TGTGCCAGCACCAACCGGGGATATGGCTACACCTTC.

Remarks on this clone: This sample includes further DNA sequences coding for the same CDR3. CDR3 in DNA: TGTGCCAGCAAACGAGGAGGTTCAGGCTACACCTTC. This gives the protein CASKRGGSGYTF. The V and J genes are TRBV2 and TRBJ1-2; no clear D gene. In germline, CDR1 is SNHLY, CDR2 FYNNEI. The ends were cut back, 7 bases at V and 8 bases at J, with 14 bases in the middle. This CDR3 has 12 residues.

This sequence joins TRBV12-3 or TRBV12-4 and TRBJ2-7; the D gene is possibly TRBD2 (6 bases). The CDR3 sequence is 13 residues long. Trimming took off 4 bases at V and 4 bases at J, with 11 bases between the two ends. The CDR3 bases are TGTGCCAGCAGTTCCGGACTAATTTACGAGCAGTACTTC. Its translation: CASSSGLIYEQYF.

The V and J genes are TRBV5-1 and TRBJ2-3; 13 nucleotides align to TRBD2. V shed 0 bases, J shed 3 bases, and the junction held 4 bases outside the gene matches. Germline CDR1 SGHRS, CDR2 YFSETQ. This CDR3 has 17 amino acids. The DNA for the CDR3 is TGCGCCAGCAGCTTGGACCCGACTAGCGGGAGGACAGATACGCAGTATTTT. It encodes CASSLDPTSGRTDTQYF.

V and J are TRBV5-1 and TRBJ2-1, with 15 positions matching TRBD2. Germline loops: CDR1 SGHRS, CDR2 YFSETQ. Losses at the gene ends were 5 bases for V and 9 bases for J; bases not matched to a gene: 9. This CDR3 spans 16 amino acids. CDR3 DNA: TGCGCCAGCAGTCGAGGACTAGCGGGAGGGCCGACTGAGCAGTTCTTC. Its protein product is CASSRGLAGGPTEQFF.

The CDR3 coding sequence is TGTGCCAGCAGCCCAAGACAGGGGGCGCAGCCAGATACGCAGTATTTT. Translated, it gives CASSPRQGAQPDTQYF. The genes are TRBV5-6 and TRBJ2-3; TRBD1 matches 10 bases. Germline loops: CDR1 SGHDT, CDR2 YYEEEE. V shed 4 bases and J 4 bases; nucleotides not matched to a gene: 9. This CDR3 is 16 amino acids long.

This clone has only a few counts. V gene TRBV19 combines with J gene TRBJ2-3, with 9 bases fitting TRBD2. CDR1 and CDR2 from the germline V gene are LNHDA and SQIVND (reference sequence). This CDR3 is built from 15 residues. Trimming at V came to 5 bases and at J to 2 bases, leaving 5 bases not matched to a gene. CDR3 sequence: CASSPLAGATDTQYF. DNA for the CDR3: TGTGCCAGTAGTCCATTAGCGGGAGCCACAGATACGCAGTATTTT.

V is TRBV29-1 and J is TRBJ2-1; maybe TRBD2 (6 bases). From germline, CDR1 is SQVTM and CDR2 ANQGSEA. Trimming removed 0 bases at V and 9 bases at J, with 15 bases between. This CDR3 contains 14 residues. The CDR3: CSVEDWGGPPEQFF. The CDR3 nucleotides read TGCAGCGTTGAAGATTGGGGAGGCCCCCCTGAGCAGTTCTTC.

The rearrangement links TRBV11-2 to TRBJ2-1; weak D call: TRBD2 (6 bases). The CDR3 runs to 15 residues. Germline assignment: CDR1 SGHAT and CDR2 FQNNGV. With 5 bases removed from V and 0 bases from J, the gap between germline ends came to 11 bases. CDR3 sequence reads: CASSLAPSSYNEQFF. The CDR3 DNA reads as TGTGCCAGCAGCCTAGCGCCGAGCTCCTACAATGAGCAGTTCTTC.

V usage is TRBV28 and J usage is TRBJ2-7; 8 nucleotides align to TRBD2. Germline V gene lookup returns CDR1 MDHEN and CDR2 SYDVKM. The CDR3 runs 15 residues. The ends lost 2 bases at V and 6 bases at J; junction bases unmatched: 9. The CDR3 DNA reads as TGTGCCAGCAGTTTACTCCCAGCGGGAGAAGGCGAGCAGTACTTC. It translates to CASSLLPAGEGEQYF.

The V and J genes are TRBV6-5 and TRBJ1-2, with 9 bases identical to TRBD1. The CDR3 extends over 14 amino acids. J was trimmed by 4 bases and V by 6 bases; bases with no gene match: 6. Germline CDR1 and CDR2: MNHEY and SVGAGI. The CDR3, as DNA: TGTGCCAGCAGACTTACAGGGGGCGGCTATGGCTACACCTTC. This translates into CASRLTGGGYGYTF.

This chain connects TRBV6-4 to TRBJ2-5; D might be TRBD2 (5 bases). Germline V CDR1 and CDR2: MRHNA, SNTAGT. The CDR3 length is 14 residues. With 7 bases removed from V and 4 bases from J, the gap between germline ends came to 16 bases. CDR3 amino acids: CASTHGKQRETQYF. CDR3 nucleotide sequence: TGTGCCAGCACTCACGGGAAACAGAGAGAGACCCAGTACTTC.

Comments on this clone: Other DNA variants within this sample encode the same CDR3. J is TRBJ2-5 and V is TRBV5-1; D unclear. This CDR3 spans 11 amino acids. V was clipped by 4 bases and J by 5 bases, with 6 bases between them. Germline values: CDR1 SGHRS, CDR2 YFSETQ. The CDR3, as DNA: TGCGCCAGCAGCCTGTCCGAGACCCAGTACTTC. Its translation is CASSLSETQYF.

In nucleotides, the CDR3 is TGTGCCAGCAGCCCAGGTCCCCAAGGGGACATTCAGTACTTC. Amino acids: CASSPGPQGDIQYF. This chain joins TRBV9 and TRBJ2-4, with a weak D call TRBD1 (5 bases). Germline V gene lookup returns CDR1 SGDLS and CDR2 YYNGEE. V was pared by 4 bases and J by 8 bases, with 16 bases between. The CDR3 is 14 residues long.

V gene TRBV4-2 combines with J gene TRBJ1-2; TRBD1 might be the D (6 bases). This CDR3 comprises 17 residues. Trimming removed 0 bases from V and 0 bases from J, with 14 bases in between. Germline values: CDR1 LGHNA, CDR2 YNFKEQ. CDR3: CASSQDEQGASNYGYTF. Written as DNA, the CDR3 is TGTGCCAGCAGCCAAGACGAACAGGGTGCTTCTAACTATGGCTACACCTTC.

The chain joins TRBV5-4 to TRBJ2-3; weak D call: TRBD2 (6 bases). The germline gives CDR1 SGHNT, CDR2 YYREEE (reference sequence). Trimming pared 7 bases from V and 4 bases from J, leaving 10 bases between. This CDR3 has 12 amino acids. The CDR3 coding sequence is TGTGCCAGCCACGGGACTGCAGATACGCAGTATTTT. Residues: CASHGTADTQYF.

The chain has TRBV19 and TRBJ1-5, with unresolved D. Germline V gene lookup returns CDR1 LNHDA and CDR2 SQIVND (reference sequence). The CDR3 is 17 residues long. The germline V and J ends were trimmed by 2 bases and 7 bases, with 21 bases remaining between them. CDR3 bases: TGTGCCAGTAGTATAAGCCCCCTAACGGGGAGAGGGCAGCCCCAGCATTTT. Amino acids: CASSISPLTGRGQPQHF.

This clone was seen just once. The chain joins TRBV24-1 to TRBJ1-4; TRBD1 is a possible D gene (6 bases). The CDR3 loop spans 13 amino acids. Per the germline V gene, CDR1 is KGHDR and CDR2 is SFDVKD. V was pared by 9 bases and J by 4 bases, with 11 bases between. This CDR3 reads CATPWTDNEKLFF. The CDR3 DNA follows: TGTGCCACCCCTTGGACAGATAATGAAAAACTGTTTTTT.

CDR3 region: CAISARYNEQFF. CDR3 coding DNA: TGTGCCATCAGTGCTCGGTACAATGAGCAGTTCTTC. The genes are TRBV10-3 and TRBJ2-1; the D is unclear. V was cut by 4 bases and J by 4 bases, with 5 bases left in between. The germline gives CDR1 ENHRY, CDR2 SYGVKD. The CDR3 contains 12 residues.

The chain employs TRBV28 and TRBJ2-5; TRBD2 agrees at 11 bases. V dropped 6 bases and J dropped 1; count of bases not matched to a gene: 10. This CDR3 has 17 residues. CDR1 and CDR2 from the germline V gene are MDHEN and SYDVKM. CDR3 nucleotide sequence: TGTGCCAGCAGCCTTACCTTAGCGGGAGGGCCCCAAGAGACCCAGTACTTC. Protein: CASSLTLAGGPQETQYF.

The J gene is TRBJ2-3, the V gene TRBV6-4, with 9 nucleotides matching TRBD2. CDR1 is MRHNA, CDR2 SNTAGT, per germline. This CDR3 contains 18 residues. The J segment lost 0 bases and the V segment lost 8 bases, leaving 15 bases of the junction unmatched. CDR3 bases: TGTGCCAGCCTTTCTAGGACTAGCGTATCTTCTAGCACAGATACGCAGTATTTT. This translates into CASLSRTSVSSSTDTQYF.

The chain combines TRBV5-8 with TRBJ1-5; 7 positions match TRBD1. Trimming cost V 4 bases and J 0 bases; bases outside gene matches: 7. This CDR3 is built from 16 residues. The germline CDR1 and CDR2 sequences are SGHTS and YDEGEE. The CDR3 spells CASSPGQVYSNQPQHF. In DNA form, the CDR3 reads TGTGCCAGCAGCCCCGGACAGGTTTATAGCAATCAGCCCCAGCATTTT.

Notes on this clone: The same CDR3 is also encoded by other DNA sequences in this sample. The rearrangement uses TRBV2 and TRBJ1-2, with 9 bases aligning to TRBD1. Germline V gene data show CDR1 as SNHLY and CDR2 as FYNNEI. V was pared by 4 bases and J by 4 bases, with 1 base of the junction left unmatched. This CDR3 contains 13 residues. The CDR3 region is CASSAGQGYGYTF. The CDR3 DNA is TGTGCCAGCAGTGCGGGACAGGGCTATGGCTACACCTTC.

The rearrangement links TRBV4-3 to TRBJ2-7, with D tentatively TRBD2 (6 bases). The germline V gene encodes CDR1 LGHNA and CDR2 YSLEER. V lost 4 bases and J 2 bases, leaving 12 bases between the germline ends. CDR3 length: 14 residues. CDR3 nucleotide sequence: TGCGCCAGCAGCCCGGGGGTGGGTGCCTACGAGCAGTACTTC. Amino acid sequence: CASSPGVGAYEQYF.

V gene TRBV10-3 combines with J gene TRBJ1-5, with D perhaps TRBD1 (5 bases). The ends were cut back, 7 bases at V and 7 bases at J, with 14 bases in the middle. CDR3 size: 13 residues. CDR1 and CDR2 (germline): ENHRY, SYGVKD. In nucleotides, the CDR3 is TGTGCCATCAACGGGGGTGGGGGGCAGCCCCAGCATTTT. This translates into CAINGGGGQPQHF.

This rearrangement joins TRBV7-2 to TRBJ2-4, with 8 bases aligning to TRBD2. V was clipped by 5 bases and J by 5 bases; unmatched bases: 11. Per the germline V gene, CDR1 is SGHTA and CDR2 is FQGNSA. The CDR3 length is 16 residues. The CDR3 nucleotides read TGTGCCAGCAGCGTAGGACAGCGGGAGTGGGAAAACATTCAGTACTTC. As protein: CASSVGQREWENIQYF. The full variable domain, in which reference TRBV7-2 and TRBJ2-4 provide the parts outside the CDR3, is GAGVSQSPSNKVTEKGKDVELRCDPISGHTALYWYRQSLGQGLEFLIYFQGNSAPDKSGLPSDRFSAERTGGSVSTLTIQRTQQEDSAVYLCASSVGQREWENIQYFGAGTRLSVL.

V usage is TRBV27 and J usage is TRBJ1-3; 8 bases align to TRBD1. Germline loops: CDR1 MNHEY, CDR2 SMNVEV (reference sequence). The V gene end was trimmed by 6 bases and the J gene end by 3 bases; junction bases not matched to a gene: 1. The CDR3 is 13 amino acids. Here the CDR3 DNA reads TGTGCCAGCAGAGGGACAGGTGGAAACACCATATATTTT. It specifies CASRGTGGNTIYF.

The chain joins TRBV7-9 to TRBJ2-2; D possibly corresponds to TRBD1 (5 bases). Germline loops: CDR1 SEHNR, CDR2 FQNEAQ (reference sequence). Trimming took off 5 bases at V and 1 base at J, with 14 bases between the two ends. CDR3 length: 16 residues. As DNA, the CDR3 is TGTGCCAGCAGCCCCAGGCCCCAGGGGAACACCGGGGAGCTGTTTTTT. Translating gives CASSPRPQGNTGELFF.